The 20 T cell receptor beta chains given below trace back to one sample, sequenced in a study of blood T cells in healthy people across ages. The authors ran a second PCR of roughly 6 to 11 cycles using a sample-barcoded 5' primer and a J-beta primer mix. TCRdb reprocessed the 5' RACE reads with MiXCR, giving one entry per CDR3 protein. The repertoire holds about 780,000 distinct CDR3 sequences, with about half as singletons. Material for sequencing was blood. The receptors come from a man older than 75 in good health.

V is TRBV29-1 and J is TRBJ1-2, with 10 positions matching TRBD1. The CDR3 spans 15 residues. CDR1 and CDR2 from the germline V gene are SQVTM and ANQGSEA. V lost 4 bases and J lost 4; bases outside the gene matches: 9. The CDR3 region is CSVGDRGSLAYGYTF. CDR3 DNA sequence: TGCAGCGTTGGGGACAGGGGTTCCCTAGCCTATGGCTACACCTTC.

This clonotype was counted a few times. The gene calls are TRBV2 and TRBJ1-5; D gene ambiguous. The V end lost 6 bases, the J end lost 1 base, and 16 bases lay between the germline ends. Germline CDR1 and CDR2: SNHLY and FYNNEI. The CDR3 is 16 residues long. Here the CDR3 reads CASRSDWVRSNQPQHF. As DNA, the CDR3 is TGTGCCAGCAGATCGGACTGGGTCCGAAGCAATCAGCCCCAGCATTTT.

The chain is built from TRBV13 and TRBJ2-5; 10 nucleotides align to TRBD2. With the DNA end fitting TRBJ2-7 better, the J assignment may be wrong. This CDR3 region has 14 residues. Germline V gene sequence: CDR1 PRHDT, CDR2 FYEKMQ (reference sequence). The CDR3 coding sequence is TGTGCCAGCAGCTCCCTAGCGGGAGAATACGAGCAGTACTTC. Protein sequence: CASSSLAGEYEQYF.

The chain carries TRBV24-1 and TRBJ2-5; 8 nucleotides match TRBD1. The germline CDR1 and CDR2 sequences are KGHDR and SFDVKD. There are 15 residues in the CDR3. V dropped 3 bases and J dropped 5; count of bases not matched to a gene: 7. The CDR3 DNA is TGTGCCACCAGTGATAGGGCAGGGGGCCCGGAGACCCAGTACTTC. It yields the protein CATSDRAGGPETQYF.

This sequence joins TRBV9 and TRBJ2-5; 9 bases agree with TRBD2. With 10 bases clipped from V and 11 bases from J, the junction kept 21 bases outside the gene matches. CDR3 length equals 15 residues. The germline V gene encodes CDR1 SGDLS and CDR2 YYNGEE. As DNA, the CDR3 is TGTGCCGGGTCTGCCGGGACTAGCTTCTACAATGAGCAGTACTTC. Amino acid sequence: CAGSAGTSFYNEQYF.

This chain links TRBV5-1 with TRBJ2-7; 9 nucleotides align to TRBD1. Trimming removed 4 bases from V and 6 bases from J; junction bases left unmatched: 11. This CDR3 has 15 amino acids. Per germline, CDR1 SGHRS and CDR2 YFSETQ. The CDR3 DNA is TGCGCCAGCAGCCTAACCGGGACAGGGAGAGGCGAGCAGTACTTC. Translating gives CASSLTGTGRGEQYF.

The chain carries TRBV5-1 and TRBJ2-5, with 9 bases lining up with TRBD2. CDR1 is SGHRS and CDR2 is YFSETQ in the germline V gene. There are 15 residues in the CDR3. J lost 11 bases, V lost 3 bases, and 14 bases had no gene match. CDR3 protein: CASSYIAGADNEQYF. The CDR3 nucleotides are TGCGCCAGCAGCTATATAGCGGGAGCGGACAATGAGCAGTACTTC. Supplemented by reference TRBV5-1 and TRBJ2-5, the full variable domain reads KAGVTQTPRYLIKTRGQQVTLSCSPISGHRSVSWYQQTPGQGLQFLFEYFSETQRNKGNFPGRFSGRQFSNSRSEMNVSTLELGDSALYLCASSYIAGADNEQYFGPGTRLLVL.

This clonotype occurred many times. The chain recombines TRBV29-1 with TRBJ2-3, with 11 bases that match TRBD2. Germline CDR1 and CDR2: SQVTM and ANQGSEA. The CDR3 totals 13 residues. With V trimmed by 7 bases and J by 5 bases, 5 bases remained unmatched. The CDR3 DNA reads as TGCAGCGCCGGGACTAGCGGTAGAGATACGCAGTATTTT. This encodes CSAGTSGRDTQYF.

The CDR3 here is CASSYAYRGLEAGDLYQETQYF. In nucleotides, the CDR3 is TGTGCCAGCAGTTACGCCTACAGGGGGCTCGAGGCGGGGGACCTCTACCAAGAGACCCAGTACTTC. V usage is TRBV6-5 and J usage is TRBJ2-5; 9 bases align to TRBD1. The CDR3 has 22 amino acids. CDR1 MNHEY and CDR2 SVGAGI come from the germline V gene. V trimming: 2 bases; J trimming: 0 bases; junction bases outside the gene matches: 22.

The V gene is TRBV6-6, the J gene TRBJ2-4; 7 bases agree with TRBD1. Germline V gene lookup returns CDR1 MNHNY and CDR2 SVGAGI (reference sequence). The length of the CDR3 is 14 residues. V gave up 7 bases and J gave up 2 bases; unmatched junction bases: 5. CDR3 amino acids: CASTDRASKNIQYF. DNA for the CDR3: TGTGCCAGCACCGACAGGGCTTCCAAAAACATTCAGTACTTC.

The genes are TRBV20-1 and TRBJ1-6, with D perhaps matching TRBD1 (5 bases). Trimming took off 5 bases at V and 6 bases at J, with 17 bases between the two ends. Germline CDR1 reads DFQATT; CDR2 reads SNEGSKA (reference sequence). The CDR3 length is 15 residues. The CDR3 region is CSALPSGRLNSPLHF. In DNA form, the CDR3 reads TGCAGTGCTCTTCCCTCGGGACGGCTTAATTCACCCCTCCACTTT.

The chain employs TRBV2 and TRBJ2-3; no clear D. V was cut by 3 bases and J by 1 base, with 14 bases left in between. The CDR3 runs to 16 residues. CDR1 SNHLY and CDR2 FYNNEI come from the germline V gene. For the CDR3, the DNA is TGTGCCAGCAGTGATCGGCCCGCTCGGGGCACAGATACGCAGTATTTT. It specifies CASSDRPARGTDTQYF. The complete variable domain, with remaining parts taken from reference TRBV2 and TRBJ2-3, reads EPEVTQTPSHQVTQMGQEVILRCVPISNHLYFYWYRQILGQKVEFLVSFYNNEISEKSEIFDDQFSVERPDGSNFTLKIRSTKLEDSAMYFCASSDRPARGTDTQYFGPGTRLTVL.

This clonotype has just one count. The chain is built from TRBV20-1 and TRBJ2-5, with D tentatively TRBD2 (6 bases). The ends were cut back, 4 bases at V and 4 bases at J, with 25 bases in the middle. Germline V CDR1 and CDR2: DFQATT, SNEGSKA (reference sequence). CDR3 length: 17 amino acids. This chain's CDR3 is CSATKTSGSDDGETQYF. The CDR3 DNA reads TGCAGTGCTACCAAGACTAGTGGGAGCGACGACGGAGAGACCCAGTACTTC.

This CDR3 reads CASSRDSLEKLFF. The CDR3 DNA reads TGTGCCAGCAGTAGGGACAGCCTTGAAAAACTGTTTTTT. J is TRBJ1-4 and V is TRBV6-6, with 7 bases lining up with TRBD1. The germline CDR1 and CDR2 sequences are MNHNY and SVGAGI (reference sequence). The CDR3 loop spans 13 amino acids. The ends lost 5 bases at V and 7 bases at J; junction bases unmatched: 4.

The V and J genes are TRBV12-3 or TRBV12-4 and TRBJ2-5; 9 nucleotides agree with TRBD1. The last part of the DNA fits TRBJ2-7 better; the J call may be wrong. CDR3 length: 16 residues. The CDR3 DNA reads as TGTGCCAGCAGCCGTCTCCGGGACAGGGAGGATCGCGAGCAGTACTTC. Protein sequence: CASSRLRDREDREQYF.

V usage is TRBV7-2 and J usage is TRBJ2-2, with D possibly matching TRBD1 (5 bases). Trimming removed 10 bases at V and 0 bases at J, with 15 bases between. The CDR3 contains 15 residues. Germline loops: CDR1 SGHTA, CDR2 FQGNSA. DNA of the CDR3: TGTGCCACCCCACCACCAGGGTCGAACACCGGGGAGCTGTTTTTT. Translated, it gives CATPPPGSNTGELFF.

V gene TRBV20-1 combines with J gene TRBJ2-7; no clear D gene. Germline assignment: CDR1 DFQATT and CDR2 SNEGSKA (reference sequence). CDR3 length equals 11 residues. Trimming took off 5 bases at V and 7 bases at J, with 12 bases between the two ends. CDR3 sequence (DNA): TGCAGTGCTTTGACACTCAATGAGCAGTACTTC. Its translation: CSALTLNEQYF.

This CDR3 reads CASSLGRTFATNEKLFF. DNA for the CDR3: TGCGCCAGCAGCTTGGGAAGGACCTTTGCAACTAATGAAAAACTGTTTTTT. The chain has TRBV5-1 and TRBJ1-4; D gene uncertain. The germline V gene encodes CDR1 SGHRS and CDR2 YFSETQ. Trimming left V 0 bases short and J 0 bases short, with 12 bases between. This CDR3 contains 17 residues.

The genes are TRBV6-5 and TRBJ2-1, with TRBD2 matching 14 bases. Trimming removed 2 bases from V and 6 bases from J; junction bases left unmatched: 12. The CDR3 contains 19 residues. Per the germline V gene, CDR1 is MNHEY and CDR2 is SVGAGI. As DNA, the CDR3 is TGTGCCAGCAGTTACCGGAGACTAGCGGGAGGGCCGAGTGTCAATGAGCAGTTCTTC. Amino acids: CASSYRRLAGGPSVNEQFF.

A remark on this clonotype: This could be a read error, since a much larger clone is one nucleotide away. The rearrangement links TRBV12-3 or TRBV12-4 to TRBJ2-1; no clear D gene. Trimming took off 0 bases at V and 6 bases at J, with 6 bases between the two ends. There are 13 residues in the CDR3. This CDR3 is CASSLATTNEQFF. The CDR3 nucleotides read TGTGCCAGCAGTTTAGCGACGACCAATGAGCAGTTCTTC.